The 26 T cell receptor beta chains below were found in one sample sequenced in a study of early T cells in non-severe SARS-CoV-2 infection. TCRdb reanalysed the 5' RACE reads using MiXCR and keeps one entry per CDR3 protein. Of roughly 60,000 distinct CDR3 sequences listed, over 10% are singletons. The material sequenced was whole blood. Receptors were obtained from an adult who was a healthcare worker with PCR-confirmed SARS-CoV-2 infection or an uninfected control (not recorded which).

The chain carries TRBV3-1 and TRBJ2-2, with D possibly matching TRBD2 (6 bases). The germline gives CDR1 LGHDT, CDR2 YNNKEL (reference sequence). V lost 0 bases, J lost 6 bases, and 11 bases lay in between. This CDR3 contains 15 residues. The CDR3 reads CASSQDWGDAGELFF. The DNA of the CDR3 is TGTGCCAGCAGCCAAGATTGGGGGGACGCCGGGGAGCTGTTTTTT.

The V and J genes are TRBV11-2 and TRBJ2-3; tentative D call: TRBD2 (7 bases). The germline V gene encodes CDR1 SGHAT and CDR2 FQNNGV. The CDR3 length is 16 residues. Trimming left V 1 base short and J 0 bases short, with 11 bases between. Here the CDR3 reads CASSLVGGPSTDTQYF. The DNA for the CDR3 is TGTGCCAGCAGCTTAGTGGGGGGGCCTAGCACAGATACGCAGTATTTT. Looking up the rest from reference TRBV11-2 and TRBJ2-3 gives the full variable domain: EAGVAQSPRYKIIEKRQSVAFWCNPISGHATLYWYQQILGQGPKLLIQFQNNGVVDDSQLPKDRFSAERLKGVDSTLKIQPAKLEDSAVYLCASSLVGGPSTDTQYFGPGTRLTVL.

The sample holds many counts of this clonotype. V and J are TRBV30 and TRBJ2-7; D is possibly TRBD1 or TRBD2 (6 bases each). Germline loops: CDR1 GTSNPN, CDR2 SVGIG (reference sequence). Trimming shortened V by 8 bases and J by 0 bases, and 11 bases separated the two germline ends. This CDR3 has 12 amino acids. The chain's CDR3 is CAGGPTSYEQYF. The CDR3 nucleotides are TGTGCCGGGGGGCCTACCTCCTACGAGCAGTACTTC.

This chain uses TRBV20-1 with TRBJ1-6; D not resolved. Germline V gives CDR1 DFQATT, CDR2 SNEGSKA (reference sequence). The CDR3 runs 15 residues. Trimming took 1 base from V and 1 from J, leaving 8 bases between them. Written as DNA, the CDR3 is TGCAGTGCTAGAGTCTTGCCATCCTATAATTCACCCCTCCACTTT. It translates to CSARVLPSYNSPLHF.

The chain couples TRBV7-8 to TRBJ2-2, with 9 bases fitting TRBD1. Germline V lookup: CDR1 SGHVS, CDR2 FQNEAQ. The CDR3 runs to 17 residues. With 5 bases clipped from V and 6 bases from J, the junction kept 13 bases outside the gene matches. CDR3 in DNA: TGTGCCAGCAGCCAGGGACAGGGTATTATCCGGTCCGGGGAGCTGTTTTTT. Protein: CASSQGQGIIRSGELFF.

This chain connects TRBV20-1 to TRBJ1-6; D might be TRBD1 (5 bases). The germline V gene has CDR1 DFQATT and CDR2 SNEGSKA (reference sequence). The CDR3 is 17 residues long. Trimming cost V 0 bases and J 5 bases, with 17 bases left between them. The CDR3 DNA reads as TGCAGTGCTAGAGACCAGGGCCCCACTATACATAATTCACCCCTCCACTTT. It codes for CSARDQGPTIHNSPLHF.

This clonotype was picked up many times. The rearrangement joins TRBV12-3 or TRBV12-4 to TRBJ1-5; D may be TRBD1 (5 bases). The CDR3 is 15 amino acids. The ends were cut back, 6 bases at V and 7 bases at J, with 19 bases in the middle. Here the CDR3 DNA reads TGTGCCAGCAGCCTAACATGGGCAGGGCAACAGCCCCAGCATTTT. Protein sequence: CASSLTWAGQQPQHF.

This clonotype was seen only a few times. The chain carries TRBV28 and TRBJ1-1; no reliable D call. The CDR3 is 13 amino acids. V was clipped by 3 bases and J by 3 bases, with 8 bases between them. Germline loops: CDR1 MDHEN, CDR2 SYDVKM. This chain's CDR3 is CASSFGRYTEAFF. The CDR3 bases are TGTGCCAGCAGTTTCGGACGGTACACTGAAGCTTTCTTT.

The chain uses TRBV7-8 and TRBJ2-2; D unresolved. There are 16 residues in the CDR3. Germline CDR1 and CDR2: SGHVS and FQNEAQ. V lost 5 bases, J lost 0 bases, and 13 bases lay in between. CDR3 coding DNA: TGTGCCAGCAGCCCCCGAGAGTTCGCGAACACCGGGGAGCTGTTTTTT. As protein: CASSPREFANTGELFF.

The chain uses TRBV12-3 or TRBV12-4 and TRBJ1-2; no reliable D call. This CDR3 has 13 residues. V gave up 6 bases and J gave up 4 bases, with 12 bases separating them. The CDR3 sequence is CASRTSVSYGYTF. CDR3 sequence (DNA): TGTGCCAGCAGGACGTCCGTAAGCTATGGCTACACCTTC.

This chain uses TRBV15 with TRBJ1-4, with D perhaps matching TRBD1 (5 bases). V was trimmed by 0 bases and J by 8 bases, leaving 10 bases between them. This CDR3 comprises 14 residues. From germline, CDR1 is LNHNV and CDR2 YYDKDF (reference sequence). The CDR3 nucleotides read TGTGCCACCAGCAGAGATCAGGGAGCCGAAAAACTGTTTTTT. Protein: CATSRDQGAEKLFF.

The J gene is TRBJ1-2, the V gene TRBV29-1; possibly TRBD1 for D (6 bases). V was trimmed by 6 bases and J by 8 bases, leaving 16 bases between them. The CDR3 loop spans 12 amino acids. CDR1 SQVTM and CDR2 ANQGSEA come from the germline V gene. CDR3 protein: CSVHSGVSGYTF. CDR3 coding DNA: TGCAGCGTACATTCAGGGGTGAGCGGCTACACCTTC.

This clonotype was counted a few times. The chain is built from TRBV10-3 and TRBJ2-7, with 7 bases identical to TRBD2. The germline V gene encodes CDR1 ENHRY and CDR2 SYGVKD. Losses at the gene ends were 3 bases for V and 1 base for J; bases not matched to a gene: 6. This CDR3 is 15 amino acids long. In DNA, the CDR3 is TGTGCCATCAGTGAAGGAGCGGGGAGGTCCTACGAGCAGTACTTC. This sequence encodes CAISEGAGRSYEQYF.

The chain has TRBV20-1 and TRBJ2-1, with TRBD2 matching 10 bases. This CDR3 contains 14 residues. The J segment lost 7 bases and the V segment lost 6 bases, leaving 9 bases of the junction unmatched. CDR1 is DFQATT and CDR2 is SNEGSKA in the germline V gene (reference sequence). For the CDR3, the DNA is TGCAGTGCAGCGTCTAGCGGGAGATTGAATGAGCAGTTCTTC. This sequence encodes CSAASSGRLNEQFF.

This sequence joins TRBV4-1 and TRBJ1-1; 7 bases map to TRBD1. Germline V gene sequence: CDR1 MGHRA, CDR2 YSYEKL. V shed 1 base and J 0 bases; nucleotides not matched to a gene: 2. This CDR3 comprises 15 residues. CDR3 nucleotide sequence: TGCGCCAGCAGCCAAGGACAGGGCTTGAACACTGAAGCTTTCTTT. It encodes CASSQGQGLNTEAFF.

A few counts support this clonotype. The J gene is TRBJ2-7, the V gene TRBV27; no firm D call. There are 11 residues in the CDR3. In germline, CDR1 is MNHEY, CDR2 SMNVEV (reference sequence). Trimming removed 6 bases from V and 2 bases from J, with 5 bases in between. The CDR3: CASRGTYEQYF. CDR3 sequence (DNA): TGTGCCAGCAGAGGGACCTACGAGCAGTACTTC.

CDR3 in DNA: TGTGCCAGCAGCTTTGAACAGGGGATTTCCTACGAGCAGTACTTC. The encoded protein is CASSFEQGISYEQYF. The chain links TRBV7-2 to TRBJ2-7; 7 bases are shared with TRBD1. This CDR3 is built from 15 residues. Germline CDR1 is SGHTA and CDR2 is FQGNSA. V shed 3 bases, J shed 1 base, and the junction held 6 bases outside the gene matches.

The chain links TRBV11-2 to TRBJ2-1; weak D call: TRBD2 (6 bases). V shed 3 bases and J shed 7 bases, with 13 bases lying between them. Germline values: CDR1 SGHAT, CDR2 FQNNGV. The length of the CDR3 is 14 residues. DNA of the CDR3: TGTGCCAGCAGCTTCGGGGGAGATTGGAATGAGCAGTTCTTC. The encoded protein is CASSFGGDWNEQFF.

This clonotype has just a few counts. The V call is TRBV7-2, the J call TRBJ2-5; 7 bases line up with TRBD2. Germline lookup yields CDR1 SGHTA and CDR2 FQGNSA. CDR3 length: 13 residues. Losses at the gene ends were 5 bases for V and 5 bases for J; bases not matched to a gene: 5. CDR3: CASSRGLGETQYF. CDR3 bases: TGTGCCAGCAGCCGAGGACTAGGCGAGACCCAGTACTTC.

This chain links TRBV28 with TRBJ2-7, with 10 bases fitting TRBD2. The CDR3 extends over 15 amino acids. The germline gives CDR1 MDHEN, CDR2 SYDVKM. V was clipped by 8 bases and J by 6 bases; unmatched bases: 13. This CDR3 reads CASVDRASGSPEQYF. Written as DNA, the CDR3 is TGTGCCAGCGTCGACCGGGCTAGCGGGAGCCCCGAGCAGTACTTC.

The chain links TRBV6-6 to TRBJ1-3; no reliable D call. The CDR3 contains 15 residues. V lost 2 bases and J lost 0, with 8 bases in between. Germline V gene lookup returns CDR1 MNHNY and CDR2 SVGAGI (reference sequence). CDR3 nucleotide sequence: TGTGCCAGCAGTTACCGTAGCGGCTCTGGAAACACCATATATTTT. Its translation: CASSYRSGSGNTIYF.

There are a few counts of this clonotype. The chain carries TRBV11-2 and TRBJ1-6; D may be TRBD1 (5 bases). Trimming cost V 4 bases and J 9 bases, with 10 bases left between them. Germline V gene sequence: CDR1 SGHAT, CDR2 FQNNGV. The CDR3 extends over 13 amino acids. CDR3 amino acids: CASSSGFSSPLHF. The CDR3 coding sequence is TGTGCCAGCAGCTCAGGGTTTTCTTCACCCCTCCACTTT. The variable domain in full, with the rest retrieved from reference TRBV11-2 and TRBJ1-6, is EAGVAQSPRYKIIEKRQSVAFWCNPISGHATLYWYQQILGQGPKLLIQFQNNGVVDDSQLPKDRFSAERLKGVDSTLKIQPAKLEDSAVYLCASSSGFSSPLHFGNGTRLTVT.

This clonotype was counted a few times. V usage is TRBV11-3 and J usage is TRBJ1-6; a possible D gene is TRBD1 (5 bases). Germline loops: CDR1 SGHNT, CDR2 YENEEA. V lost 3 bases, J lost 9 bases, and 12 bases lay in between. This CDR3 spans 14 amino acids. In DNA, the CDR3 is TGTGCCAGCAGCTTGGGGCAGGGTGGTTCACCCCTCCACTTT. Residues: CASSLGQGGSPLHF.

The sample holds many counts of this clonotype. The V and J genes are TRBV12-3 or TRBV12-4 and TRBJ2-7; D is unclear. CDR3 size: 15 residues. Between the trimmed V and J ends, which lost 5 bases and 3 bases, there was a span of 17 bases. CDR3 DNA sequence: TGTGCCAGCAGTCCTCTTACGGGTTTGAACTACGAGCAGTACTTC. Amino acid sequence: CASSPLTGLNYEQYF.

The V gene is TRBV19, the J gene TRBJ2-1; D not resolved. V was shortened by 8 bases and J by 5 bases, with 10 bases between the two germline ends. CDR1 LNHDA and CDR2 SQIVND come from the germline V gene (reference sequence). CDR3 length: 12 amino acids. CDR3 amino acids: CASAGPNNEQFF. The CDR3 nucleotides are TGTGCCAGTGCTGGACCCAACAATGAGCAGTTCTTC.

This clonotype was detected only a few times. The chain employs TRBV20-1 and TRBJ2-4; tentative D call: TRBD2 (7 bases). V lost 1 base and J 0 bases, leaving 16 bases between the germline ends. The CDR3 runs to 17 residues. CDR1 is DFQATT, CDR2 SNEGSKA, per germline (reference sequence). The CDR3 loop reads CSARAAGAPVAKNIQYF. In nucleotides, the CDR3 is TGCAGTGCTAGAGCTGCGGGGGCTCCTGTAGCCAAAAACATTCAGTACTTC.